This section outlines one T cell receptor beta chain sequence together with its context. What it recognizes is unknown. This sample is part of a study of early T cells in non-severe SARS-CoV-2 infection. Study in general: Chains were unpaired, as sequencing was done on bulk RNA from unsorted whole blood. Study-level points and caveats: Reliance on VDJdb matching favored anti-spike CD8 responses; private and CD4 specificities were missed.

TCRdb reprocessed the 5' RACE reads via MiXCR and lists one record per CDR3 protein. The sample carries tens of thousands of distinct CDR3 sequences, around 10% recorded once. Trimming pared 4 bases from V and 0 bases from J, leaving 16 bases between. Germline loops: CDR1 SGHAT, CDR2 FQNNGV. There are 16 residues in the CDR3. This receptor was obtained from an adult who was a healthcare worker with PCR-confirmed SARS-CoV-2 infection or an uninfected control (not recorded which). J is TRBJ2-7 and V is TRBV11-2; TRBD1 or TRBD2 may be the D gene (5 bases each). What was sequenced was whole blood. In DNA form, the CDR3 reads TGTGCCAGCAGCTCACGTCCGGGGACGAACTCCTACGAGCAGTACTTC. Translating it yields CASSSRPGTNSYEQYF.